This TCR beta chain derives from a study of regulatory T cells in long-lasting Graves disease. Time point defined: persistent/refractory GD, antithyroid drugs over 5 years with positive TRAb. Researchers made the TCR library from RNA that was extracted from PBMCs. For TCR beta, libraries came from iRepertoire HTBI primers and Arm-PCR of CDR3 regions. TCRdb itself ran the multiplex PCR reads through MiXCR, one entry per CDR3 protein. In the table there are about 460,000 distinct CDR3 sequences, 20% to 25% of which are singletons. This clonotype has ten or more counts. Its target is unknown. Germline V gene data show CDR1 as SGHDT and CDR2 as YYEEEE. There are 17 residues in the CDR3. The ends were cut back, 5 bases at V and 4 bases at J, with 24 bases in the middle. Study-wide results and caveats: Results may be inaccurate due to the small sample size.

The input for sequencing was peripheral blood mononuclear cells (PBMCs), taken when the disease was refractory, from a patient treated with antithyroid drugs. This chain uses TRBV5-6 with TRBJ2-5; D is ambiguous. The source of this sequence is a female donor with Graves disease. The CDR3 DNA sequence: TGTGCCAGCAGTCCCTGGCCATTTACTGGGGTGGGAGAGACCCAGTACTTC. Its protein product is CASSPWPFTGVGETQYF.